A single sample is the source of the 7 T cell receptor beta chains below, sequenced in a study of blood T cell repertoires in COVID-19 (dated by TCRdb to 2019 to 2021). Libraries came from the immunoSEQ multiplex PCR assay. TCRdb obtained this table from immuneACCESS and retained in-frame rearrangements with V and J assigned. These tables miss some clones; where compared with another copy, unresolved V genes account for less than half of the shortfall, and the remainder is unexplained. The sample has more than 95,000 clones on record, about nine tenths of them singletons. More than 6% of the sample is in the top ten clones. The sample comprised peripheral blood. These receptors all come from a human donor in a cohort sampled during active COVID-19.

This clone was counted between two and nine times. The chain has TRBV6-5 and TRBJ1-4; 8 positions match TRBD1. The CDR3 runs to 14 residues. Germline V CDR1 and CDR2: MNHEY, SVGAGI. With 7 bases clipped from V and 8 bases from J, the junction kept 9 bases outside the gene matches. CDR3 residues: CASKETGATEKLFF. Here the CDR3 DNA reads TGTGCCAGCAAGGAGACAGGGGCTACGGAAAAACTGTTTTTT.

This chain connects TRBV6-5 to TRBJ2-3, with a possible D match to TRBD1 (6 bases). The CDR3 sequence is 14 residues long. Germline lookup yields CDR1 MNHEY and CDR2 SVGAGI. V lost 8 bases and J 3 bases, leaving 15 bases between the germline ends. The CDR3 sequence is CASGKQGVTDTQYF. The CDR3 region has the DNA TGTGCCAGCGGGAAACAGGGTGTTACAGATACGCAGTATTTT.

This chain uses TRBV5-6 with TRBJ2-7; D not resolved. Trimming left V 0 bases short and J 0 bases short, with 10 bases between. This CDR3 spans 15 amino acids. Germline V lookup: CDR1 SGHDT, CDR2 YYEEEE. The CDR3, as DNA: TGTGCCAGCAGCTTGGCTCCTCTCAGCTCCTACGAGCAGTACTTC. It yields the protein CASSLAPLSSYEQYF.

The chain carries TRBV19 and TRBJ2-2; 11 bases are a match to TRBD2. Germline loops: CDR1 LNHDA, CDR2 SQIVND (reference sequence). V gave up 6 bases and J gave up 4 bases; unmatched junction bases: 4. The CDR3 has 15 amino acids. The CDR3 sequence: CASSTLAGGTGELFF. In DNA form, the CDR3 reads TGTGCCAGTAGCACTCTAGCGGGAGGCACCGGGGAGCTGTTTTTT.

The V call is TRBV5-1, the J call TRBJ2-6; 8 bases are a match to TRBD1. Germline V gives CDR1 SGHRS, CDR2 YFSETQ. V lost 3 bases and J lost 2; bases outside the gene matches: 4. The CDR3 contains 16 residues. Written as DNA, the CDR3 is TGCGCCAGCAGCTCGCCACAGGGGGCTGGGGCCAACGTCCTGACTTTC. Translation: CASSSPQGAGANVLTF.

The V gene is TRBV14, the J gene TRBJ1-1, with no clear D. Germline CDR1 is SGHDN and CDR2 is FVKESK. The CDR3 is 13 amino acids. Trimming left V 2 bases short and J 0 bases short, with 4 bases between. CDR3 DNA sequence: TGTGCCAGCAGCCAACACATGAACACTGAAGCTTTCTTT. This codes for CASSQHMNTEAFF. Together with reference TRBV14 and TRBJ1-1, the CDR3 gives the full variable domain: EAGVTQFPSHSVIEKGQTVTLRCDPISGHDNLYWYRRVMGKEIKFLLHFVKESKQDESGMPNNRFLAERTGGTYSTLKVQPAELEDSGVYFCASSQHMNTEAFFGQGTRLTVV.

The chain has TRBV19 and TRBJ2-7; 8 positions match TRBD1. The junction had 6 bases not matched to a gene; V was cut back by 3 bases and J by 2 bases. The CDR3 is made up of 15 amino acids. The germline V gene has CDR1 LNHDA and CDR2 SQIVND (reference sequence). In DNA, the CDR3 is TGTGCCAGTAGTATTGGGGACAGGATTACCTACGAGCAGTACTTC. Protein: CASSIGDRITYEQYF.